This T cell receptor beta chain was sequenced in a study of shared clonotypes between healthy human individuals. Between the trimmed V and J ends, which lost 2 bases and 2 bases, there was a span of 10 bases. The germline V gene has CDR1 PRHDT and CDR2 FYEKMQ (reference sequence). The CDR3 is 14 residues long. Naive CD8 cells, CD45RO-negative and positively selected for CCR7, excluded terminally differentiated effector memory CD45RA+ cells. At deep level, the assay was performed. Each PCR replicate from the sorted subsets contained about 200 ng DNA, which is about 30,000 T cell genomes. Using immunoSEQ multiplex PCR, the repertoire was profiled, and TCRdb retains in-frame clones only, with some absent. The sample lists about 820,000 clones, nearly 95% occurring once.

The sequence was collected from a man under 40 in good health. The genes are TRBV13 and TRBJ2-7, with D possibly being TRBD2 (6 bases). Sequencing used naive CD8+ T cells sorted from blood. CDR3 amino acids: CASSLRRDAYEQYF. The CDR3, as DNA: TGTGCCAGCAGCTTAAGGAGGGACGCCTACGAGCAGTACTTC. Based on the CDR3 plus reference TRBV13 and TRBJ2-7, the full variable domain is AAGVIQSPRHLIKEKRETATLKCYPIPRHDTVYWYQQGPGQDPQFLISFYEKMQSDKGSIPDRFSAQQFSDYHSELNMSSLELGDSALYFCASSLRRDAYEQYFGPGTRLTVT.